The clone carrying this T cell receptor beta chain was seen only once. What it binds is not known. The data derive from a study of cytomegalovirus exposure and HLA in healthy donors. Background on the study: T cells numbering around 200 million yielded approximately 120 million unique TCR beta sequences in an earlier analysis. From donors who were HLA-typed, an early data release held 75 million to 85 million unique TCRs. Broader study findings: TRBV6-2, TRBV6-3 and other indistinguishable V segments were excluded. TCR beta V- and J-gene trimming was later associated with a missense DCLRE1C variant.

Trimming took 3 bases from V and 6 from J, leaving 14 bases between them. CDR3 length: 14 residues. Germline CDR1 is LNHDA and CDR2 is SQIVND (reference sequence). Vbeta (60) and Jbeta (13) primers were used in the PCR. Clones were sequenced by immunoSEQ multiplex PCR, and TCRdb holds only the in-frame ones, with some missing. The table records some 120,000 clones, 79% of them present only once. The TCR comes from a man aged 18 to 30 in good health and CMV-seronegative. The chain has TRBV19 and TRBJ1-2, with D maybe TRBD1 (5 bases). The sample consisted of PBMCs. The CDR3 DNA follows: TGTGCCAGTAGTATTCTGCAGGGATTGAATGGCTACACCTTC. Translated, it gives CASSILQGLNGYTF.